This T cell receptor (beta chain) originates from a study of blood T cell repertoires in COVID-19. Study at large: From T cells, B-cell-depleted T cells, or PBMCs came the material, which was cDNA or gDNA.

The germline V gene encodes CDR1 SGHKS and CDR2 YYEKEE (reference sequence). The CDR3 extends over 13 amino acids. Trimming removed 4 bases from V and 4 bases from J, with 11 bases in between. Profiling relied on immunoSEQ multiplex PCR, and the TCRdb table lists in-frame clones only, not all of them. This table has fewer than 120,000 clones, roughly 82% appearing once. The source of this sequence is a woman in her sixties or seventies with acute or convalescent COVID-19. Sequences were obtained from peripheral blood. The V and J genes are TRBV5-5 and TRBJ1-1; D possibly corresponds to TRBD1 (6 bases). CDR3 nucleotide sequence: TGTGCCAGCAGCCTAACAGGGTCCACTGAAGCTTTCTTT. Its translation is CASSLTGSTEAFF.